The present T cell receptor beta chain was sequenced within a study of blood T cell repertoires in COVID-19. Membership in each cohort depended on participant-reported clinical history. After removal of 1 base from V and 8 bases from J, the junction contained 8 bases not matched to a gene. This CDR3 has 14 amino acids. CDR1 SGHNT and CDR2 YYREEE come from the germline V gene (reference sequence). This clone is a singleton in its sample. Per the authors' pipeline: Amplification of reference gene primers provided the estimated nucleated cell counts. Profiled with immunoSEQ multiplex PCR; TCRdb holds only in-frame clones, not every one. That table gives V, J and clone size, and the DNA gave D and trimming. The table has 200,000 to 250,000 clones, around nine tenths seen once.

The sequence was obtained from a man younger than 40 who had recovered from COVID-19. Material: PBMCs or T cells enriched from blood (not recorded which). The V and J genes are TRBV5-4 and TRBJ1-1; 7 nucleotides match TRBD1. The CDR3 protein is CASSLTSDRAEAFF. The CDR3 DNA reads TGTGCCAGCAGCTTGACCTCCGACAGGGCCGAAGCTTTCTTT.